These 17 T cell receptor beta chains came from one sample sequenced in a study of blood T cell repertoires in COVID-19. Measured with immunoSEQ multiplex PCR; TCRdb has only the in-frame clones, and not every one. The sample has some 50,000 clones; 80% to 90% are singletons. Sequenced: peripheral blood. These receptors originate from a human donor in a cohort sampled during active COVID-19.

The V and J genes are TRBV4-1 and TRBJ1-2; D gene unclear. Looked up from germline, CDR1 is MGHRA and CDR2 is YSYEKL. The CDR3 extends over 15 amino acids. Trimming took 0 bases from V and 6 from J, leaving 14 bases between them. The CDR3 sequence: CASSQDRRGANGYTF. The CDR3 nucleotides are TGCGCCAGCAGCCAAGATCGGCGGGGAGCTAATGGCTACACCTTC.

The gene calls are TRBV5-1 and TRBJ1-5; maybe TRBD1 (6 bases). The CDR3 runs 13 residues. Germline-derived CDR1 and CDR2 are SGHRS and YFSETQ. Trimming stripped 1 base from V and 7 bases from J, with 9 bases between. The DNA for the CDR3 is TGCGCCAGCAGCTTGTCACAGGGCCAGCCCCAGCATTTT. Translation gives CASSLSQGQPQHF.

Here the CDR3 DNA reads TGTGCCAGCAGCTTATCTTCGACGGGAAATCAGCCCCAGCATTTT. Protein sequence: CASSLSSTGNQPQHF. The chain recombines TRBV7-2 with TRBJ1-5; D not certain. CDR3 length: 15 amino acids. CDR1 is SGHTA, CDR2 FQGNSA, per germline. V was cut by 2 bases and J by 4 bases, with 12 bases left in between.

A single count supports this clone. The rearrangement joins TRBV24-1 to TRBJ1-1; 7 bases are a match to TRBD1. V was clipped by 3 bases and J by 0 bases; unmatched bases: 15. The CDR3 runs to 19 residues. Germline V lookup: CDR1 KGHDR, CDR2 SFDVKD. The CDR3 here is CATSDPGQPLRRMNTEAFF. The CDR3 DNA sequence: TGTGCCACCAGTGATCCGGGACAGCCTTTGCGACGAATGAACACTGAAGCTTTCTTT.

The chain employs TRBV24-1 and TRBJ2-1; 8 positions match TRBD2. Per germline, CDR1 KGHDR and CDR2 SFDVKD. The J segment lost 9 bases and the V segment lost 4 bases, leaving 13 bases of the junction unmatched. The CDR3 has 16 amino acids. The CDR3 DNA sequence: TGTGCCACCAGTGACCCGACCTACGGGGGGGACGGTGAGCAGTTCTTC. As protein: CATSDPTYGGDGEQFF.

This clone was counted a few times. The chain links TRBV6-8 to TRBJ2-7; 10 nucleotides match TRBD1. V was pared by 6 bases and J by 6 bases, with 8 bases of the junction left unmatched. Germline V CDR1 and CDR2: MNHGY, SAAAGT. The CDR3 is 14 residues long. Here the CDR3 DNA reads TGTGCCAGCAGGCACGGGACAGGGGCTGGCGAGCAGTACTTC. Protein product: CASRHGTGAGEQYF.

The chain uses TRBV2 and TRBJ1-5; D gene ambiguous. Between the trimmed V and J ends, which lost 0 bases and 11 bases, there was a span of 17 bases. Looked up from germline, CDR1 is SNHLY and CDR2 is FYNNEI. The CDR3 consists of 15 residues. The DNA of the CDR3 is TGTGCCAGCAGTGAAGCCGACGGGCAGCTCGGGACCCAGCATTTT. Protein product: CASSEADGQLGTQHF.

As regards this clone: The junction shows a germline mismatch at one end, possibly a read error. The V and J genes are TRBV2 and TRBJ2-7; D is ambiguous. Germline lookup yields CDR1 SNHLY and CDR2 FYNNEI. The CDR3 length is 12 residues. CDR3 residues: CASGESSYEQYF. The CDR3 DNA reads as TGTGCCAGCGGTGAGAGCTCCTACGAGCAGTACTTC. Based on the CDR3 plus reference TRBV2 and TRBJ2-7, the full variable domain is EPEVTQTPSHQVTQMGQEVILRCVPISNHLYFYWYRQILGQKVEFLVSFYNNEISEKSEIFDDQFSVERPDGSNFTLKIRSTKLEDSAMYFCASGESSYEQYFGPGTRLTVT.

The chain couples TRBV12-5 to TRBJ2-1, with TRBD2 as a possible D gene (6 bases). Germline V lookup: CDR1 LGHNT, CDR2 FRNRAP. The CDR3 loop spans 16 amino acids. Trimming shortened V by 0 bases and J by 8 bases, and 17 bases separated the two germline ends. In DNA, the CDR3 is TGTGCTAGTGGTTTGGTACGTCGGGAGCTAACCCATGAGCAGTTCTTC. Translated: CASGLVRRELTHEQFF.

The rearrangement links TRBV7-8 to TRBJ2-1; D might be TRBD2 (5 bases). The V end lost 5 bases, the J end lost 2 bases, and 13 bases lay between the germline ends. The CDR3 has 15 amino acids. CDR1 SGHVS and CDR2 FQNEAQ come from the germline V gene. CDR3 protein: CASSPSREPYNEQFF. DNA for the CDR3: TGTGCCAGCAGCCCCTCGAGGGAGCCCTACAATGAGCAGTTCTTC.

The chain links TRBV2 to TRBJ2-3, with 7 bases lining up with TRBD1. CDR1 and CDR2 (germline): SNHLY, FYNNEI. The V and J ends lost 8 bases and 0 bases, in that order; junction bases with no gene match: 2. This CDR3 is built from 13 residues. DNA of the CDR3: TGTGCCAGCCTGGGACAGAGCACAGATACGCAGTATTTT. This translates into CASLGQSTDTQYF.

In nucleotides, the CDR3 is TGTGCCAGTAGGAGCGATGTGAGCTCCTACAATGAGCAGTTCTTC. This gives the protein CASRSDVSSYNEQFF. The J gene is TRBJ2-1, the V gene TRBV19; D is ambiguous. Germline CDR1 and CDR2: LNHDA and SQIVND (reference sequence). V dropped 6 bases and J dropped 0 bases, with 12 bases sitting between them. The CDR3 length is 15 residues.

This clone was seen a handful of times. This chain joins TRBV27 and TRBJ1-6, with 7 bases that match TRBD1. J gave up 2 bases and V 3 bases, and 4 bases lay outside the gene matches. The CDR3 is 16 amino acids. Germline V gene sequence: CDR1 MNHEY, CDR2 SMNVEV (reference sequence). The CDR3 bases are TGTGCCAGCAGTTTCCGACAGGGAACCTATAATTCACCCCTCCACTTT. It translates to CASSFRQGTYNSPLHF.

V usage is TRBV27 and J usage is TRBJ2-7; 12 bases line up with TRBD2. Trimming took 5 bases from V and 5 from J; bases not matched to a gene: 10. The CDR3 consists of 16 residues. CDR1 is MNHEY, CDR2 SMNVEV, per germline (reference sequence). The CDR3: CASSPPPGLAGHEQYF. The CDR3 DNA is TGTGCCAGCAGTCCCCCACCGGGACTAGCGGGCCACGAGCAGTACTTC.

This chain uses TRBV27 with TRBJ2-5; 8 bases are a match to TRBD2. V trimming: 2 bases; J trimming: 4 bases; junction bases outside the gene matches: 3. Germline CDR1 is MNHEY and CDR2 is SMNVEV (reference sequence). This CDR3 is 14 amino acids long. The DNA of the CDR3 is TGTGCCAGCAGTTTACCGGGGGGGGCAGAGACCCAGTACTTC. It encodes CASSLPGGAETQYF.

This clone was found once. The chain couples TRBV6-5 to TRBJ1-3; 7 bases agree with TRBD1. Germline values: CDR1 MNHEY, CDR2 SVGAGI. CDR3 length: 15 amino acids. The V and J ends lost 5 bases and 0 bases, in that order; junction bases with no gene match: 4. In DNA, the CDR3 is TGTGCCAGCAGTCGGGACAGAGTCTCTGGAAACACCATATATTTT. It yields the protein CASSRDRVSGNTIYF.

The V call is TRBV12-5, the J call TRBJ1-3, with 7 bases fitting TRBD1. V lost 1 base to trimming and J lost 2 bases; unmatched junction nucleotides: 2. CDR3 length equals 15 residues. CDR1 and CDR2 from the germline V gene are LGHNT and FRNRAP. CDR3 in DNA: TGTGCTAGTGGTTTGGACAGGGGAACTGGAAACACCATATATTTT. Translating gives CASGLDRGTGNTIYF. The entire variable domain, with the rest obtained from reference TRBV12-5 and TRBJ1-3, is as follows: DARVTQTPRHKVTEMGQEVTMRCQPILGHNTVFWYRQTMMQGLELLAYFRNRAPLDDSGMPKDRFSAEMPDATLATLKIQPSEPRDSAVYFCASGLDRGTGNTIYFGEGSWLTVV.